This TCR beta chain was captured by sequencing in a study of vaccination effects on CD4 cells after COVID-19. On day 10 of culture, CD4+ T cells were separated out. Turning to this clone: The antigen is not known.

Using immunoSEQ multiplex PCR, the repertoire was profiled, and TCRdb retains in-frame clones only, with some absent. This sample yields under 30,000 clones, of which less than 75% are seen a single time; around a tenth belongs to the top ten. The CDR3 extends over 12 amino acids. Germline CDR1 reads MGHDK; CDR2 reads SYGVNS. Trimming removed 5 bases at V and 5 bases at J, with 9 bases between. The chain has TRBV25-1 and TRBJ1-2; D remains ambiguous. This receptor was obtained from a human donor who received a COVID-19 vaccine. The starting material was CD4+ T cells from PBMCs cultured without peptide, obtained before COVID-19 vaccination. DNA for the CDR3: TGTGCCAGCAGTCGAGGGTCGTATGGCTACACCTTC. Protein sequence: CASSRGSYGYTF.